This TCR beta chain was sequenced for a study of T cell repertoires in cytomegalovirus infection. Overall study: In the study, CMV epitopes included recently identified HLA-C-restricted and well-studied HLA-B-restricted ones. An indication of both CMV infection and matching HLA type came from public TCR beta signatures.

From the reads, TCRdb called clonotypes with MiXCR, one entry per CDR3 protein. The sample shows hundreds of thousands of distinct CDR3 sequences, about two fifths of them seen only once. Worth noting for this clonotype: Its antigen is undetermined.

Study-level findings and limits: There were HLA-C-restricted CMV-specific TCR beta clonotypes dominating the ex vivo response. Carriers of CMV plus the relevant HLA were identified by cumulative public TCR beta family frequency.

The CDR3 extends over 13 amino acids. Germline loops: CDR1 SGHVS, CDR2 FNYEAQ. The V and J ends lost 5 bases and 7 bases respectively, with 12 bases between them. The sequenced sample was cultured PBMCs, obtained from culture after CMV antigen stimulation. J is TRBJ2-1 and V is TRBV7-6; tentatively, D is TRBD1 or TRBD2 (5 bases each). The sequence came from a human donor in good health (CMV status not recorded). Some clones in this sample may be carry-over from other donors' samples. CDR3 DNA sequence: TGTGCCAGCAGCCAGGGCGGGCCTAATGAGCAGTTCTTC. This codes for CASSQGGPNEQFF.